This T cell receptor (beta chain) was found in a study of blood T cell repertoires in COVID-19. Study in general: The United States, Italy and Spain provided the acute and convalescent COVID-19 samples. Nucleic acid was either cDNA or gDNA, and it came from T cells, B-cell-depleted T cells, or PBMCs.

CDR3 size: 14 residues. Trimming stripped 4 bases from V and 1 base from J, with 11 bases between. Germline loops: CDR1 MGHRA, CDR2 YSYEKL. Authors' analysis steps: Nucleated cell counts were estimated from reference gene primer amplification. The data were produced by immunoSEQ multiplex PCR, yet TCRdb's version contains in-frame clones alone and is incomplete. Clonal size and the V and J genes are those of that table, whereas D and trimming came from the DNA. The table has about 110,000 clones, roughly nine tenths seen once; the top ten hold about 30%. The table lists this clone with a count of one.

The chain links TRBV4-1 to TRBJ2-7; D is possibly TRBD1 (6 bases). The sample taken for sequencing was peripheral blood. The clonotype originates from a woman aged 80 or over with acute or convalescent COVID-19. CDR3 amino acids: CASSPQGGSYEQYF. CDR3 sequence (DNA): TGCGCCAGCAGCCCACAGGGTGGGTCCTACGAGCAGTACTTC.